Listed below are T cell receptor beta chains from one sample, sequenced in a study of cytomegalovirus exposure and HLA in healthy donors. The table came from immunoSEQ multiplex PCR; TCRdb's copy has only in-frame clones and leaves some out. The sample holds about 190,000 clones, more than 60% seen once. Source material: PBMCs. Receptors were obtained from a woman in her twenties or thirties in good health and CMV-seropositive. The CDR3 runs from the conserved cysteine through the conserved F or W. The D gene is left open where the match is weak. The listing skips clone size in some rows; elsewhere it reads once, few, many or a size class.

v_call	j_call	d_call	clone_size	cdr3_nt	cdr3_aa
TRBV7-2	TRBJ2-7	TRBD2	.	TGTGCCAGCAGCTACCTAGCGGGGGCCTCCTGCGAGCAGTACTTC	CASSYLAGASCEQYF
TRBV14	TRBJ1-1	.	.	TGTGCCAGCAGCCTCGGCACAGCCACTGAAGCTTTCTTT	CASSLGTATEAFF
TRBV5-5	TRBJ1-1	.	.	TGTGCCAGCAGCCTCAAAGCGAACACTGAAGCTTTCTTT	CASSLKANTEAFF
TRBV15	TRBJ2-7	TRBD1	.	TGTGCCACCAGCAGGGATACAGGGGCCGAGCAGTACTTC	CATSRDTGAEQYF
TRBV30	TRBJ1-5	TRBD1	.	TGTGCCTGGAGTGTGACAGGGGGTGGGTATAGCAATCAGCCCCAGCATTTT	CAWSVTGGGYSNQPQHF
TRBV19	TRBJ2-2	TRBD1	.	TGTGCCAGTAAGGGGGCGGCCGGGGAGCTGTTTTTT	CASKGAAGELFF
TRBV18	TRBJ2-5	TRBD2	.	TGTGCCAGCTCCCGACTAGCGGGGGACCAAGAGACCCAGTACTTC	CASSRLAGDQETQYF
TRBV7-3	TRBJ2-3	TRBD2	few	TGTGCCAGCAGCCCCCGGGGGCGGGGGGAGGTAGATACGCAGTATTTT	CASSPRGRGEVDTQYF
TRBV15	TRBJ1-4	TRBD1	.	TGTGCCACCAGCAGGGACAGGGGAGGAAAACTGTTTTTT	CATSRDRGGKLFF
TRBV9	TRBJ2-3	TRBD2	once	TGTGCCAGCAGCGTAGCTGGGGGGGGAGGGAATACGCAGTATTTT	CASSVAGGGGNTQYF
TRBV7-2	TRBJ1-4	.	.	TGTGCCAGCAGCTACCAGGGAAAGAGGGAAAAACTGTTTTTT	CASSYQGKREKLFF
TRBV6-5	TRBJ1-2	TRBD1	.	TGTGCCAGCAGATTAACAGGGGCTTATGGCTACACCTTC	CASRLTGAYGYTF
TRBV10-3	TRBJ2-3	TRBD1	.	TGTGCCATCAGTGAGGGGACAGTGTTGGATACGCAGTATTTT	CAISEGTVLDTQYF
TRBV4-1	TRBJ2-1	TRBD2	.	TGCGCCAGCAGCCTAAGACTAGCACTCAATGAGCAGTTCTTC	CASSLRLALNEQFF
TRBV6-6	TRBJ1-2	.	once	TGTGCCACTTCGCCACCCGACAGAAACTATGGCTACACCTTC	CATSPPDRNYGYTF
TRBV9	TRBJ2-5	TRBD2	.	TGTGCCAGCAGCGCGGGGGGGGACACGTCTTGGGAGACCCAGTACTTC	CASSAGGDTSWETQYF
TRBV7-9	TRBJ1-4	.	.	TGTGCCAGCAGCCCCCTTCTCAGATTAACAGAACTGTTTTTT	CASSPLLRLTELFF
TRBV7-6	TRBJ1-2	.	.	TGTGCCAGCAGCTTAGCGTCGGGGGTATATGGCTACACCTTC	CASSLASGVYGYTF
TRBV9	TRBJ2-5	TRBD2	few	TGTGCCAGCAGCGTAATGGCTAGCGGGGGGTTTGAGACCCAGTACTTC	CASSVMASGGFETQYF
TRBV28	TRBJ2-1	.	.	TGTGCCAGCAGTTTACGACTAACTACCTTGTTGGGATCCTACAATGAGCAGTTCTTC	CASSLRLTTLLGSYNEQFF
TRBV4-1	TRBJ2-2	TRBD2	.	TGCGCCAGCAGCCAAGAGCTAGCGGCCGGGATGGACGGGGAGCTGTTTTTT	CASSQELAAGMDGELFF
TRBV25-1	TRBJ1-2	.	.	TGTGCCAGCAGTGAGAGGATTGGCTATGGCTACACCTTC	CASSERIGYGYTF
TRBV7-7	TRBJ2-1	.	few	TGTGCCAGCAGCCCTTCCCGGACTTTCAATGAGCAGTTCTTC	CASSPSRTFNEQFF
TRBV19	TRBJ2-3	TRBD2	.	TGTGCCAGTAGTATCGCGACTAGCCGAGGCACAGATACGCAGTATTTT	CASSIATSRGTDTQYF
TRBV6-6	TRBJ1-4	.	.	TGTGCCAGCAGTCACGGGAGACTTAATGAAAAACTGTTTTTT	CASSHGRLNEKLFF
TRBV10-3	TRBJ2-3	TRBD2	.	TGTGCCATCTTAGCGGGGGGGGCAGATACGCAGTATTTT	CAILAGGADTQYF
TRBV4-2	TRBJ2-5	TRBD2	.	TGTGCCAGCAGCCAAGACAGCGGGGGGGCGGGAGAGACCCAGTACTTC	CASSQDSGGAGETQYF
TRBV7-3	TRBJ2-3	.	.	TGTGCCAGCAGCCCCCCTAGTAGGGATACGCAGTATTTT	CASSPPSRDTQYF
TRBV10-3	TRBJ2-5	TRBD1	.	TGTGCCAGCAACAGGGGCCTCGAAGAGACCCAGTACTTC	CASNRGLEETQYF
TRBV6-5	TRBJ1-4	TRBD1	few	TGTGCCAGCAGTCCGACAGGGGGTGAAAATGAAAAACTGTTTTTT	CASSPTGGENEKLFF
TRBV9	TRBJ1-1	.	few	TGTGCCAGCAGCATGAGAGGGTCCACTGAAGCTTTCTTT	CASSMRGSTEAFF
TRBV28	TRBJ1-2	.	.	TGTGCCAGCAGCGCGGTTAGCCCACTTAACTATGGCTACACCTTC	CASSAVSPLNYGYTF
TRBV6-5	TRBJ2-1	TRBD2	.	TGTGCCAGCCAGCGGGACTCGTACAATGAGCAGTTCTTC	CASQRDSYNEQFF
TRBV4-1	TRBJ1-1	.	.	TGCGCCAGCAGCCAAGGTGGGCACACTGAAGCTTTCTTT	CASSQGGHTEAFF
TRBV6-5	TRBJ2-7	.	once	TGTGCCAGCAGCCGACAGTCAGGCTACGAGCAGTACTTC	CASSRQSGYEQYF
TRBV7-2	TRBJ2-1	.	.	TGTGCCAGCAGCTTTCAAGCGACGTCAAGGTCCTACAATGAGCAGTTCTTC	CASSFQATSRSYNEQFF
TRBV5-1	TRBJ1-6	.	.	TGCGCCAGCAGCTTGGCCGGGACCTATAATTCACCCCTCCACTTT	CASSLAGTYNSPLHF
TRBV9	TRBJ2-3	.	.	TGTGCCAGCAGCGTAAGCTCGCGGGGGCCCACAGATACGCAGTATTTT	CASSVSSRGPTDTQYF
TRBV9	TRBJ2-3	TRBD2	.	TGTGCCAGCAGCGTAGCCCCGGGACTAGCGGGAGGTTCAGATACGCAGTATTTT	CASSVAPGLAGGSDTQYF
TRBV10-3	TRBJ1-5	.	.	TGTGCCATCAGTGAGGGGCAGGGGAGAGATCAGCCCCAGCATTTT	CAISEGQGRDQPQHF
TRBV28	TRBJ1-2	TRBD1	.	TGTGCCAGCAGTTTTCTCCAATGGGACAGAAGCTATGGCTACACCTTC	CASSFLQWDRSYGYTF
TRBV28	TRBJ1-4	.	.	TGTGCCAGCAGCCCGACTACAGCCACACTGAAATTT	CASSPTTATLKF
TRBV11-3	TRBJ2-7	.	.	TGTGCCAGCAGTAAAGGAGAGTACGAGCAGTACTTC	CASSKGEYEQYF
TRBV2	TRBJ2-2	TRBD1	.	TGTGCCAGTAAAGGGGGACAGGGCTACACCGGGGAGCTGTTTTTT	CASKGGQGYTGELFF
TRBV15	TRBJ2-7	.	few	TGTGCCACCAGCAGACTACAGGGCACCTACGAGCAGTACTTC	CATSRLQGTYEQYF
TRBV29-1	TRBJ2-1	TRBD1	few	TGCAGCGTCCCGGGACAGGGCCACAATGAGCAGTTCTTC	CSVPGQGHNEQFF
TRBV27	TRBJ2-2	TRBD1	.	TGTGCCAGCAGTTCGGGACAGGGGAACACCGGGGAGCTGTTTTTT	CASSSGQGNTGELFF
TRBV19	TRBJ2-1	TRBD1	few	TGTGCCAGTAGTATCCGACAGGGGCCCTACAATGAGCAGTTCTTC	CASSIRQGPYNEQFF
TRBV30	TRBJ1-5	TRBD1	.	TGTGCCTGGAACTCGGGACAGGCCTCAAATAGCAATCAGCCCCAGCATTTT	CAWNSGQASNSNQPQHF
TRBV11-1	TRBJ1-5	.	.	TGTGCCAGCAGCTGGGGGCCCAATCAGCCCCAGCATTTT	CASSWGPNQPQHF
TRBV5-1	TRBJ2-7	.	.	TGCGCCAGCAGCTTGATTCCGCAAAACAGAGCCTACGAGCAGTACTTC	CASSLIPQNRAYEQYF
TRBV7-3	TRBJ2-5	TRBD1	.	TGTGCCAGCAGCCGACAGGGGCCTAGAGAGACCCAGTACTTC	CASSRQGPRETQYF
TRBV11-3	TRBJ1-1	.	.	TGTGCCAGCAGCCCAGGAAAAGCCGGTGGCACTGAAGCTTTCTTT	CASSPGKAGGTEAFF
TRBV7-2	TRBJ1-5	.	.	TGTGCCAGCAGCTTAGCGCGGAATAGCAATCAGCCCCAGCATTTT	CASSLARNSNQPQHF
TRBV7-2	TRBJ2-1	TRBD2	.	TGTGCCAGCAGCCCGGGACTAGCGGGCGAGCAGTTCTTC	CASSPGLAGEQFF
TRBV9	TRBJ2-3	.	.	TGTGCCAGCAGCGTCGTCACAGATACGCAGTATTTT	CASSVVTDTQYF
TRBV11-3	TRBJ1-2	TRBD1	.	TGTGCCAGCAGTTCCGGACAGGTGATTCGAGCGTATGGCTACACCTTC	CASSSGQVIRAYGYTF
TRBV6-5	TRBJ1-5	.	once	TGTGCCAGCAGACCCTCCGGAGTTGAGCCCCAGCATTTT	CASRPSGVEPQHF
TRBV7-9	TRBJ2-7	TRBD1	.	TGTGCCAGCAGCTTAGCGCGGACAGGGGGTTCCTACGAGCAGTACTTC	CASSLARTGGSYEQYF